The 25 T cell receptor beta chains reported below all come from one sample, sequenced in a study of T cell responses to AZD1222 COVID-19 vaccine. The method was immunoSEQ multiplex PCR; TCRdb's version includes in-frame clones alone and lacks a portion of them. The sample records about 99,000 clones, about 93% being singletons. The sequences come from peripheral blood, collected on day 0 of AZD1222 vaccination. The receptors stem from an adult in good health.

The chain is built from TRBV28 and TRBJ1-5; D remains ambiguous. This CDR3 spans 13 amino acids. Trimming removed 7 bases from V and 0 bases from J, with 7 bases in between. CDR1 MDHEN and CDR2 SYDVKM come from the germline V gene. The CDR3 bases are TGTGCCAGCACTATAGATAGCAATCAGCCCCAGCATTTT. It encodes CASTIDSNQPQHF.

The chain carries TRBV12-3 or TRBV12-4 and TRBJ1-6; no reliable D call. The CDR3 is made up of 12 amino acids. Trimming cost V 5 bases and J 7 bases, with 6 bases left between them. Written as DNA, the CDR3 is TGTGCCAGCAGTGAACAGAATTCACCCCTCCACTTT. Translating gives CASSEQNSPLHF.

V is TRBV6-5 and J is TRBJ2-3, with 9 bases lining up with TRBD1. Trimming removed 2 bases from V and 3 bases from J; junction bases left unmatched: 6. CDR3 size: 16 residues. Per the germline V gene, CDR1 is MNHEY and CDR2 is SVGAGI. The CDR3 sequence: CASSYGGQGFTDTQYF. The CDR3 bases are TGTGCCAGCAGTTACGGGGGACAGGGATTTACAGATACGCAGTATTTT.

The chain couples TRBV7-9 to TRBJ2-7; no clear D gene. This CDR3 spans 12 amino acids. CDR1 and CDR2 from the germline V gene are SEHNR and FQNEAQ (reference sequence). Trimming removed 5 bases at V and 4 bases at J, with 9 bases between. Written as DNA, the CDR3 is TGTGCCAGCAGCCCTCAGCCTTACGAGCAGTACTTC. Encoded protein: CASSPQPYEQYF.

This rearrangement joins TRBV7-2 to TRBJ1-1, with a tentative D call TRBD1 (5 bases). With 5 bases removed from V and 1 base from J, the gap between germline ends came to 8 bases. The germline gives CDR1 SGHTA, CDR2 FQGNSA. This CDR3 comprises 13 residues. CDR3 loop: CASSRGPNTEAFF. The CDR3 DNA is TGTGCCAGCAGCCGGGGACCGAACACTGAAGCTTTCTTT.

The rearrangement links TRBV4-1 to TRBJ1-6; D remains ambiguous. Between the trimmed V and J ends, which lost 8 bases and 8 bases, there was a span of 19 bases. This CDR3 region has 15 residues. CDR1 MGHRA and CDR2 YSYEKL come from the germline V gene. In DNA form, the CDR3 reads TGCGCCAGCCGATCCGGGCATGACGGCCATTCACCCCTCCACTTT. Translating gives CASRSGHDGHSPLHF.

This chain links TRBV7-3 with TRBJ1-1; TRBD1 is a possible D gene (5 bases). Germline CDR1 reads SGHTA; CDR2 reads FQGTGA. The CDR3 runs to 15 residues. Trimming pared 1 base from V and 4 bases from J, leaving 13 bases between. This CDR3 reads CASSLRPGEGTEAFF. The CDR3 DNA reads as TGTGCCAGCAGCTTAAGACCGGGGGAGGGCACTGAAGCTTTCTTT.

Here the CDR3 DNA reads TGTGCCAGCTCCCGCCAGCCCCAGCATTTT. Translating gives CASSRQPQHF. This chain uses TRBV5-6 with TRBJ1-5; D is unresolved. The CDR3 contains 10 residues. The V gene's germline CDR1 is SGHDT and CDR2 YYEEEE. The V gene lost 7 bases and the J gene lost 7 bases, with 6 bases spanning the gap. The full variable domain, completed using reference TRBV5-6 and TRBJ1-5, is DAGVTQSPTHLIKTRGQQVTLRCSPKSGHDTVSWYQQALGQGPQFIFQYYEEEERQRGNFPDRFSGHQFPNYSSELNVNALLLGDSALYLCASSRQPQHFGDGTRLSIL.

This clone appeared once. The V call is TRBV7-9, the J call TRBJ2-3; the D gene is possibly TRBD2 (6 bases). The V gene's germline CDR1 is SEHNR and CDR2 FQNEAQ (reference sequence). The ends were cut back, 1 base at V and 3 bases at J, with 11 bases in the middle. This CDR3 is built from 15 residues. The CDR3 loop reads CASSLGGAWTDTQYF. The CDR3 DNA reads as TGTGCCAGCAGCTTAGGCGGGGCTTGGACAGATACGCAGTATTTT.

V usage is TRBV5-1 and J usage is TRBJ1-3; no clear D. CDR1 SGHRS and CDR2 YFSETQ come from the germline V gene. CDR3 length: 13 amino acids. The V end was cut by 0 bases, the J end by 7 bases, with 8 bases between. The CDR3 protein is CASSLDRYNTIYF. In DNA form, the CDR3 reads TGCGCCAGCAGCTTGGACCGTTATAACACCATATATTTT.

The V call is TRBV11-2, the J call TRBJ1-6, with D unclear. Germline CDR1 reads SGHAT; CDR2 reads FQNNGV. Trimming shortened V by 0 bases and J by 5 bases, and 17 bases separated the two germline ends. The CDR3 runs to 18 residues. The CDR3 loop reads CASSLDPLTRGDNSPLHF. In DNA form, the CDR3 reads TGTGCCAGCAGCTTAGATCCTTTGACCCGAGGTGATAATTCACCCCTCCACTTT.

In DNA, the CDR3 is TGTGCCAGCAGTGACGCGATGAGGGGCGGGGAGACCCAGTACTTC. It yields the protein CASSDAMRGGETQYF. V usage is TRBV2 and J usage is TRBJ2-5; the D call may be TRBD1 or TRBD2 (5 bases each). The CDR3 extends over 15 amino acids. Germline lookup yields CDR1 SNHLY and CDR2 FYNNEI. The V and J ends lost 3 bases and 5 bases respectively, with 16 bases between them.

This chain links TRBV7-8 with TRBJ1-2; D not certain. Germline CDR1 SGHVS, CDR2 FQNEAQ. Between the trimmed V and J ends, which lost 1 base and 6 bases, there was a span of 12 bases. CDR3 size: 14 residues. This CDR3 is CASSLGSSPHGYTF. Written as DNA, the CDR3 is TGTGCCAGCAGCTTAGGCAGCAGCCCCCATGGCTACACCTTC. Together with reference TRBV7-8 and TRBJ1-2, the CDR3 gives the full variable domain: GAGVSQSPRYKVAKRGQDVALRCDPISGHVSLFWYQQALGQGPEFLTYFQNEAQLDKSGLPSDRFFAERPEGSVSTLKIQRTQQEDSAVYLCASSLGSSPHGYTFGSGTRLTVV.

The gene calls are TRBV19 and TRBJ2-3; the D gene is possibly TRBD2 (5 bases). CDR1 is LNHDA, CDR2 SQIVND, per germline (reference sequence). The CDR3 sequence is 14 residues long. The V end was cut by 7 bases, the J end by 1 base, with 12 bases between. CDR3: CASNKEGGTDTQYF. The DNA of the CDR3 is TGTGCCAGTAATAAAGAGGGTGGCACAGATACGCAGTATTTT.

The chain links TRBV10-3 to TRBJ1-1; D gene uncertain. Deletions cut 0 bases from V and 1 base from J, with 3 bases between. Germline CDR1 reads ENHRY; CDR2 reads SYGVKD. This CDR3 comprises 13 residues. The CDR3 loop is CAISESQNTEAFF. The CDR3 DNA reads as TGTGCCATCAGTGAGTCACAGAACACTGAAGCTTTCTTT.

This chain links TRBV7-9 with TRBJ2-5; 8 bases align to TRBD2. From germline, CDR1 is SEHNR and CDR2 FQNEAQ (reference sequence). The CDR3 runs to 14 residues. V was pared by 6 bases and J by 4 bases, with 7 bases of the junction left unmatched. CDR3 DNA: TGTGCCAGCAGGTCAACCGCGGGAGGAGAGACCCAGTACTTC. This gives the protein CASRSTAGGETQYF.

The DNA of the CDR3 is TGTGCCAGCAGTCCACTCGACATCACTGAAGCTTTCTTT. As protein: CASSPLDITEAFF. The V gene is TRBV28, the J gene TRBJ1-1; D remains unclear. The CDR3 loop spans 13 amino acids. Trimming removed 5 bases at V and 4 bases at J, with 11 bases between. Germline lookup yields CDR1 MDHEN and CDR2 SYDVKM.

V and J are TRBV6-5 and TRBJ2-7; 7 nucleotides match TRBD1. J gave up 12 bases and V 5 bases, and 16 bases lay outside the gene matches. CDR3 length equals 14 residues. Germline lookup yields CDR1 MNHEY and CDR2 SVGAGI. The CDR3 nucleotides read TGTGCCAGCAGTCGAGGGGGCAGTGAGACGAGCATGTACTTC. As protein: CASSRGGSETSMYF.

CDR3 region: CASSLDQARYNEQFF. CDR3 in DNA: TGTGCCAGCAGCTTAGATCAAGCCCGCTACAATGAGCAGTTCTTC. The chain has TRBV11-2 and TRBJ2-1; no clear D. CDR1 is SGHAT and CDR2 is FQNNGV in the germline V gene. This CDR3 is built from 15 residues. The germline V and J ends were trimmed by 0 bases and 3 bases, with 9 bases remaining between them. The whole variable domain, remainder taken from reference TRBV11-2 and TRBJ2-1, is EAGVAQSPRYKIIEKRQSVAFWCNPISGHATLYWYQQILGQGPKLLIQFQNNGVVDDSQLPKDRFSAERLKGVDSTLKIQPAKLEDSAVYLCASSLDQARYNEQFFGPGTRLTVL.

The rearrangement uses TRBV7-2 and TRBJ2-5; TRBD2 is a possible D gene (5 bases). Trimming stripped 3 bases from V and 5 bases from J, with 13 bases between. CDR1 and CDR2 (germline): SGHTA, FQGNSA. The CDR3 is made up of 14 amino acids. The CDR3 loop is CASSFGGRLETQYF. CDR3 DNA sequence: TGTGCCAGCAGCTTCGGCGGGCGCTTGGAGACCCAGTACTTC. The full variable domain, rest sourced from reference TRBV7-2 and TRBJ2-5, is GAGVSQSPSNKVTEKGKDVELRCDPISGHTALYWYRQSLGQGLEFLIYFQGNSAPDKSGLPSDRFSAERTGGSVSTLTIQRTQQEDSAVYLCASSFGGRLETQYFGPGTRLLVL.

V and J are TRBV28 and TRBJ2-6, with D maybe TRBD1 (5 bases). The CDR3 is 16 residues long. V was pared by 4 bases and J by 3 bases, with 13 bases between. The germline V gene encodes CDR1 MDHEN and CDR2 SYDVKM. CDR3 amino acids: CASSSYQDSGANVLTF. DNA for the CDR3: TGTGCCAGCAGTTCCTACCAAGACAGTGGGGCCAACGTCCTGACTTTC.

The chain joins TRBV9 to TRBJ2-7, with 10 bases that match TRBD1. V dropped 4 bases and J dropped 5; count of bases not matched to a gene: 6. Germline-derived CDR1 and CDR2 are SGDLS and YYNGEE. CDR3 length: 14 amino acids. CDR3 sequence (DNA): TGTGCCAGCAGCTCCCCGACAGGGGGCAACGAGCAGTACTTC. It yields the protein CASSSPTGGNEQYF. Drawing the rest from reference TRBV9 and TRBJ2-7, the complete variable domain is DSGVTQTPKHLITATGQRVTLRCSPRSGDLSVYWYQQSLDQGLQFLIQYYNGEERAKGNILERFSAQQFPDLHSELNLSSLELGDSALYFCASSSPTGGNEQYFGPGTRLTVT.

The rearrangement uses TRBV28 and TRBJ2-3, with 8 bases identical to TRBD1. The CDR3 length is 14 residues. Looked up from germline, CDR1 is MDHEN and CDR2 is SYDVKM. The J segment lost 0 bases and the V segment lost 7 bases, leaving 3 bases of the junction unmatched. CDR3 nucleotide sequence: TGTGCCAGCAAGACAGGGGCCAGCACAGATACGCAGTATTTT. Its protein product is CASKTGASTDTQYF.

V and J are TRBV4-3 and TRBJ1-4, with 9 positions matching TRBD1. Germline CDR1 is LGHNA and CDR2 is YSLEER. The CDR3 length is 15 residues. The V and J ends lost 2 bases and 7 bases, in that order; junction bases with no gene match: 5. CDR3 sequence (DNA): TGCGCCAGCAGCCAACGGGACAGGGAGGGTGAAAAACTGTTTTTT. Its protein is CASSQRDREGEKLFF.

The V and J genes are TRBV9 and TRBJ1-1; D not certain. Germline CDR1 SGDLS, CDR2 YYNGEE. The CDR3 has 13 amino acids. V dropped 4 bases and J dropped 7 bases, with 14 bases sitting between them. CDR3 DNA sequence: TGTGCCAGCAGCCCGGACCCCTTAAATGAAGCTTTCTTT. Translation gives CASSPDPLNEAFF.